Sequencing of this TCR beta chain was carried out in a study of identical twins (TCRdb year 2016). In terms of the full investigation: The study deep-sequenced TCR alpha and beta repertoires from monozygotic twins, unrelated adults of various ages and cord blood to test whether fetal clonotypes persist. To rule out contamination, replicate twin experiments were performed at different times with different library preparation protocols. The full study reports these points: Zero-insertion analyses could be partly confounded by invariant T cells such as MAIT and iNKT, although diverse VJ usage argued against such confounding for most clonotypes. A weaker excess of twin sharing was found in beta out-of-frame sequences because the signal-to-noise ratio was lowered by fewer shared sequences. In monozygotic twins, recombination models systematically underestimated out-of-frame TCR alpha sharing, but the models matched the sharing seen between unrelated individuals. Because the same donors could not be followed over many years, conclusions were based on cross-sectional statistical analysis. Abundant cord blood beta clonotypes had fewer insertions, young adult naive repertoires showed a similar but weaker trend, and memory repertoires showed no such trend. Compared with coincidental sharing between unrelated individuals, out-of-frame TCR alpha sequences shared between twins showed an excess of sequences with low generation probability.

CDR1 SGHAT and CDR2 FQNNGV were looked up in the germline V gene. Reading from cysteine to phenylalanine, the CDR3 counts 15 amino acids. Only CDR3 DNA remains: 45 bases, in frame from the first base. V loses 5 bases at its end and J loses 8 bases; junction bases beyond the gene matches: 9. Worth noting for this clonotype: Its antigen remains unidentified. Qualities for individual bases were not recorded, and no much larger clone is one base off.

Every donor in the study was a healthy Caucasian. Three pairs of female monozygotic twins, all aged about 18 to 29 years, were included in the twin cohort. CD4+ and CD8+ T cell populations were isolated with positive isolation kits from Invitrogen. Libraries were made using 5' RACE. This sample was sequenced with an Illumina HiSeq 2000. Template switching introduced a universal primer binding site; the final cDNA contained a unique molecular identifier, enabling accurate counting of TCR cDNA molecules. First-strand cDNA for TCR alpha and beta chains was synthesized from specific primers in the conserved constant-segment region. To control for contamination, each cDNA library was double barcoded with a SMART-Mk sample barcode plus Illumina barcodes. TruSeq adapter sequences, together with Illumina sample barcodes, were added in two successive PCR steps. The TCR alpha and beta cDNA libraries were sequenced on the Illumina HiSeq platform using custom primers. The paper's data handling went like this. MiGEC was used to process raw reads and extract unique molecular identifiers, and MiXCR was used to find CDR3 positions. For each individual, recombination models were inferred using an EM algorithm with the repgenHMM and IGoR tools. Shared clonotype analysis was performed with the tcR package in R, normalizing sharing by the product of cloneset sizes. To study raw recombination without the effects of thymic and clonal selection, out-of-frame nonproductive sequences were analyzed. TCRdb ran its own pipeline on the public reads, namely fastp trimming at Q25 and MiXCR clone calling, and kept in-frame beta chains. Rows matching on CDR3 protein sequence are summarized as one entry with the most common DNA and genes. TCRdb, rather than the study authors, made the V and J calls. For this sample the table gives 540,000 or so distinct CDR3 sequences, of which about 22% were detected only once. Jointly, the top ten make up 0.48% of the sample.

These data were likewise used in another study, on yellow fever vaccine responses in identical twins. As the second paper documents: According to the authors, in identical twins the way T cells responded to vaccination appeared partly convergent and partly personalized. In identical twins, the study followed T cell clones that responded to the vaccine with precision.

The chain couples TRBV11-2 to TRBJ2-1; TRBD2 agrees with 10 junctional bases. The TCR comes from a woman under 30 in good health. The sequenced material came from CD4+ T cells sorted from blood. The nucleotides are TGTGCCAGCAGCCAGAGCGGGAGGGCGAAGGATGAGCAGTTCTTC. This sequence encodes CASSQSGRAKDEQFF. Where the CDR3 stops, the reference TRBV11-2 and TRBJ2-1 genes take over; the full variable domain is EAGVAQSPRYKIIEKRQSVAFWCNPISGHATLYWYQQILGQGPKLLIQFQNNGVVDDSQLPKDRFSAERLKGVDSTLKIQPAKLEDSAVYLCASSQSGRAKDEQFFGPGTRLTVL.